This entry concerns a single T cell receptor (beta chain). Its antigen target is currently unknown. No qualities accompany the bases; no much larger clone lies one base away. The CDR3 numbers 15 residues from cysteine through phenylalanine. CDR3 DNA is the only sequence kept; it has 45 bases, read in frame from the first base. The germline V gene yields SGHRS for CDR1 and YFSETQ for CDR2. The germline V and J ends show losses of 0 bases and 3 bases respectively, and no gene match explains 2 bases of the junction. This sample stems from a study of cytomegalovirus exposure and HLA in healthy donors (dated by TCRdb to the late 2010s). Describing the broader study: In an earlier analysis of 450 to 750 of the donors, less than 350 Gb of sequence data and 100 million or so unique TCR beta sequences from roughly 180 million T cells were reported. An early release covering roughly 640 HLA-typed donors comprised about 290 gigabases of sequencing data and 85 million or so unique TCR sequences. Among the roughly 380 genotyped donors, roughly 80% belonged to the genetic ancestry cluster associated with self-reported Caucasian donors. The study aimed to test whether signatures of past pathogen exposure could be identified by cataloging public T cell receptors. Using immunosequencing, the study profiled T cell repertoires from approximately 700 subjects and related those repertoires to cytomegalovirus serostatus. Besides the first cohort of about 730 subjects, a separate validation cohort made up of 120 different subjects was used. High-throughput TCR immunosequencing, statistical association of individual TCRs with disease status, and machine learning were combined to predict cytomegalovirus infection status. A later analysis re-examined previously published TCR beta repertoires from around 670 donors and added high-resolution HLA genotyping to investigate patterns of TCR occurrence. The later analysis used no new phenotypic data to find candidate immune exposures, relying instead on TCR beta sequences and their occurrence across donors. In an earlier analysis of roughly 540 of the donors, high-throughput TCR beta sequencing was used to judge whether each TCR beta V gene segment behaved as functional or pseudogenic. Donor age, sex, ethnicity and CMV serostatus were collected together with the repertoire data. In a later genetic analysis, genome-wide SNP genotypes for about 65% of the 666 donors were used, and that subset was treated as a discovery cohort. All discovery cohort repertoires had been generated using a single sequencing platform. Class I and class II HLA loci were covered by the typing at four-digit resolution. Typing coverage differed by locus: A, B, C, DRB1 and DQB1 were typed in roughly 620-630 donors, DQA1 in 522, DPA1 in around 580, and DPB1 in roughly 470. Roughly five DR-DQ haplotypes were treated as single units for association and clustering because of strong linkage in the cohort. Among under 450 genotyped donors of the cohort, an average of about 240,000 unique TCR beta nucleotide sequences were sequenced per donor, 15% to 20% of them non-productive.

The cohort consisted of hundreds of healthy bone marrow donors. At the time of sampling, all cohort members were nominally healthy, though unrecorded immune exposures were likely present. The donor was CMV seronegative and belonged to the group of several hundred seronegative cohort members. A peripheral blood sample was provided by each donor, and peripheral blood mononuclear cells were used for TCR beta sequencing. The Qiagen DNeasy Blood Extraction Kit was used to extract genomic DNA from the blood cell samples. The investigation overall reported the following: Specific HLA alleles were associated with some 15,000 TCR beta sequences at a false discovery rate of 0.05 in a later analysis. The authors suggested that the approach could potentially be extended to other disease states and immunological phenotypes. Several of the top co-occurrence clusters appeared to be linked to parvovirus B19, influenza, CMV and Epstein-Barr virus, according to a later analysis. A further reported finding was that TCR beta sequences accurately predicted the HLA-A and HLA-B alleles for most subjects in the first cohort. While some public TCRs were present in many individuals, most TCR sequences turned up only very rarely across donors. A group of highly shared sequence variants was considered likely to be a technical artifact of the sequencing pipeline. In this cohort, only TCR beta chains were sequenced, and detectable features were limited by the absence of alpha or paired-chain data. In a later analysis, TCR association rates were found to vary across HLA loci, with the most associated TCRs seen for DRB1 alleles and the fewest for HLA-C alleles. When HLA alleles, especially DR and DQ, strongly co-occurred, attributing TCR associations to individual alleles was difficult. A later analysis found that HLA-associated TCR beta chains were more clonally expanded and had lower generation probabilities than equally common non-associated chains. Correlated functional status among segregating V segments might reflect linkage disequilibrium, but an unknown experimental factor could not be ruled out. In a later genetic analysis, a missense DCLRE1C variant was associated with V-gene and J-gene trimming of TCR beta chains, and the association was replicated in an independent cohort. In the study, 164 TCR beta chains were listed as associated with cytomegalovirus. A later genetic analysis reported fewer N-insertions in productive TCRs among donors in an Asian-associated ancestry cluster than the roughly 700-donor mean. In vitro tests confirmed that a few of the cytomegalovirus-associated TCR beta chains recognize cytomegalovirus antigens. In a later analysis, most CMV-associated TCR beta chains were found to appear HLA-restricted, with HLA associations seemingly driven largely by CMV exposure. In an earlier analysis of 587 of the donors, most TCR beta V segments were observed in productive rearrangements about 87% or about 30% of the time, broadly matching IMGT annotations. For the cohort, immune exposure information was limited to CMV serostatus. The classifier was reported to diagnose cytomegalovirus status with high specificity and sensitivity in both the original and validation cohorts. Sequencing depth was assumed to be roughly uniform across donors in the presence/absence analyses, though that assumption may not hold. Because HLA typing was unavailable for some donors at each locus, only the typed subset was used in association tests. Roughly 15 rarely observed V segments, including chromosome 9 orphons, were excluded from the earlier analysis of approximately 600 of the donors because counts were too low. Some IMGT-functional V segments, including TRBV6-2 and TRBV6-3, could not be distinguished by the 87-base-pair reads and were therefore excluded.

The protocol used for the library was the immunoSEQ multiplex PCR assay. For the multiplex PCR, a mixture combining 60 forward primers for TCR Vbeta segments and 13 reverse primers for TCR Jbeta segments was used. A multiplex PCR assay on genomic DNA amplified the CDR3 region of rearranged TCR beta genes. The Illumina HiSeq System was used to sequence the amplified TCR beta libraries as 87-base-pair reads. As for the original processing: A later analysis tallied 80 million to 95 million unique TCR beta chains across the 610 or so repertoires, and around 9.9 million of those chains were shared by two or more donors. Raw reads were error-corrected and collapsed into unique sequences by a nearest-neighbor algorithm in which closely related sequences were merged to remove PCR and sequencing errors. V, D and J gene segments were assigned by aligning CDR3 sequences to IMGT reference sequences. For a sequence to be retained, a match of at least six nucleotides was required to both a V gene segment and a J gene segment. A rearrangement was called productive if the CDR3 had no stop codons and remained in frame with V and J, and every other rearrangement was called non-productive. CDR3 was defined by IMGT convention, running from the second conserved V-encoded cysteine to the conserved J-encoded phenylalanine. Sequences without an unambiguous match to a single V gene segment were excluded from the earlier analysis of several hundred of the donors. An earlier analysis of just under 600 of the donors called V segments functional above 56.7% productive rearrangements and segregating when the between-donor standard deviation exceeded 5%. A statistical classification framework was developed to diagnose cytomegalovirus status using the catalog of TCR beta chain sequences. A later analysis assigned V and J genes by comparing TCR nucleotide sequences with IMGT/GENE-DB human TR gene sequences. The TCRdist pipeline was used in a later analysis to assign CDR3 sequences and most-parsimonious VDJ recombination scenarios. In a later analysis, each TCR beta chain was defined by its CDR3 amino acid sequence together with its V-gene family, and reads lacking a unique V-gene family were excluded. In a later analysis, approximately 640 highly shared, low-generation-probability nucleotide sequences were removed to address suspected cross-contamination and a sequencing artifact. In a later analysis, a clonal expansion index was calculated for each public chain from normalized within-repertoire ranks of inferred template counts. Generation probabilities in a later analysis came from a VDJ recombination model fitted to out-of-frame rearrangements, and those results were checked against IGoR. A later analysis scored TCR-TCR, TCR-HLA and TCR-CMV co-occurrence with hypergeometric tests, applying a repertoire-size bias correction to TCR pairs. A later analysis estimated false discovery rates by permuting HLA or CMV assignments 20 times. In a later analysis, co-occurring TCRs were grouped using DBSCAN, with TCRdist sequence similarity added in when clustering inside HLA-allele-positive subsets. For co-occurrence clustering, repertoires with fewer than 30,000 or more than 120,000 public chains were excluded, along with roughly 5 repertoires with anomalous nucleotide sharing. TCRdb retrieved this table from immuneACCESS and kept in-frame rearrangements only. Not all clones are present; in checked studies, unresolved V genes account for under half, and no reason is known for the remainder. V, J and clone size are those of that table, while D and trimming were read from the DNA. The sample profile shows under 150,000 clones; approximately 80% of them were found once. Of the sample, approximately 1.2% is held by the ten largest clones.

Sequencing used PBMCs. This receptor was obtained from a man aged 50 to 60 in good health and CMV-seronegative. The rearrangement joined TRBV5-1 to TRBJ2-7; TRBD2 matches 11 bases in the middle. Read as DNA, the sequence is TGCGCCAGCAGCTTGGGACTAGCGGGAATCTACGAGCAGTACTTC. Its amino acids are CASSLGLAGIYEQYF. Full variable domain (CDR3 extended with the reference TRBV5-1 and TRBJ2-7 proteins): KAGVTQTPRYLIKTRGQQVTLSCSPISGHRSVSWYQQTPGQGLQFLFEYFSETQRNKGNFPGRFSGRQFSNSRSEMNVSTLELGDSALYLCASSLGLAGIYEQYFGPGTRLTVT.